Below, one T cell receptor (beta chain) is given with its context. Its target is unknown. Assay execution proceeded at the deep level. Authors' analysis steps: Junction-only immunoSEQ data arrived without quality scores, meaning filtering differed. Assay used: immunoSEQ multiplex PCR; TCRdb lists only in-frame clones, some missing. V, J and clone size were drawn from that table, and D and trimming were deduced from the DNA. The sample holds about 2.3 million clones, about 90% seen once. The data derive from a study of shared clonotypes between healthy human individuals. The CDR3 sequence is 15 residues long. V was clipped by 10 bases and J by 5 bases; unmatched bases: 13. CDR1 MNHNS and CDR2 SASEGT come from the germline V gene. Study results and limitations: Blood was the sole source, and tissue repertoires probably differ.

All donors were healthy HIV-negative adults lacking recent acute infections or vaccinations. Sequenced material: naive CD4+ T cells from PBMCs. The subset is: CD45RA+ positively selected. The J gene is TRBJ1-5, the V gene TRBV6-1; 8 bases line up with TRBD1. This clonotype was obtained from a man between 18 and 29 years old in good health. Some clones in this sample may be carry-over from other donors' samples. CDR3 region: CATSMGTGLYQPQHF. As DNA, the CDR3 is TGTGCCACCTCAATGGGGACAGGACTTTATCAGCCCCAGCATTTT.